The next 14 T cell receptor beta chains were all read from a single sample in a study of CD8+CD57+ T cells in acquired aplastic anemia. All patients picked for sequencing had shown, by flow cytometry, an expansion of CD8+CD57+ cells. Genomic DNA provided the template from which TCR beta VDJ and CDR3 profiles were obtained. TCRdb independently ran MiXCR on the reads; one entry per CDR3 protein. The table includes some 160,000 distinct CDR3 sequences, roughly 48% detected once. Input material: sorted CD4+, CD8+, or CD8+CD57+ T cells (not recorded which) from PBMCs. These receptors all stem from a human donor with aplastic anemia.

This clonotype appeared once. The chain is built from TRBV7-3 and TRBJ2-7; TRBD2 aligns across 11 bases. The CDR3 length is 17 residues. V trimming: 1 base; J trimming: 7 bases; junction bases outside the gene matches: 12. The germline CDR1 and CDR2 sequences are SGHTA and FQGTGA. CDR3 amino acids: CASSLIGTSGRAGEQYF. For the CDR3, the DNA is TGTGCCAGCAGCTTAATAGGGACTAGCGGAAGGGCAGGGGAGCAGTACTTC. Drawing the rest from reference TRBV7-3 and TRBJ2-7, the complete variable domain is GAGVSQTPSNKVTEKGKYVELRCDPISGHTALYWYRQSLGQGPEFLIYFQGTGAADDSGLPNDRFFAVRPEGSVSTLKIQRTERGDSAVYLCASSLIGTSGRAGEQYFGPGTRLTVT.

This chain links TRBV20-1 with TRBJ2-7, with TRBD2 identical over 10 bases. Unmatched junction bases numbered 7, after V lost 3 bases and J lost 5 bases. Germline assignment: CDR1 DFQATT and CDR2 SNEGSKA (reference sequence). The CDR3 has 14 residues. The CDR3 loop reads CSASPLAGVNEQYF. The CDR3 nucleotides are TGCAGTGCTAGTCCCCTAGCGGGAGTGAACGAGCAGTACTTC.

Remarks on this clonotype: A much larger clone differs from this one at a single base, so this may be a read error. The rearrangement links TRBV7-8 to TRBJ2-7; perhaps TRBD2 as D (5 bases). Germline CDR1 and CDR2: SGHVS and FQNEAQ. CDR3 length: 15 amino acids. Trimming cost V 4 bases and J 6 bases, with 19 bases left between them. In DNA, the CDR3 is TGTGCCAGCAGCTATAAACTAGTGGGAGAGGGCGAGCAGTACTTC. The encoded protein is CASSYKLVGEGEQYF.

This clonotype was observed at least ten times. The chain combines TRBV13 with TRBJ1-3; possible D gene TRBD1, 5 bases. Germline V gives CDR1 PRHDT, CDR2 FYEKMQ (reference sequence). The CDR3 covers 14 residues. The ends were cut back, 1 base at V and 3 bases at J, with 7 bases in the middle. The CDR3 sequence: CASSLADIGNTIYF. The DNA for the CDR3 is TGTGCCAGCAGCTTAGCGGACATTGGAAACACCATATATTTT.

This clonotype was seen ten or more times. The chain couples TRBV5-1 to TRBJ2-3, with a possible D match to TRBD2 (5 bases). V shed 3 bases and J shed 4 bases, with 12 bases lying between them. The CDR3 is 14 residues long. Looked up from germline, CDR1 is SGHRS and CDR2 is YFSETQ. CDR3 bases: TGCGCCAGCAGCTCGAATAGCGAGGCAGATACGCAGTATTTT. It specifies CASSSNSEADTQYF.

This clonotype was observed a handful of times. This clone may be a read error of a much larger clone one base away. V gene TRBV7-3 combines with J gene TRBJ2-1; D is ambiguous. V was shortened by 8 bases and J by 2 bases, with 19 bases between the two germline ends. The CDR3 runs 16 residues. CDR1 and CDR2 from the germline V gene are SGHTA and FQGTGA. The CDR3 DNA is TGTGCCAGCGGCTCAACGGGCCCAGCCACCTACAATGAGCAGTTCTTC. Translated: CASGSTGPATYNEQFF.

This clonotype was recorded only once. The CDR3 loop is CASSVGDRGSSPLHF. CDR3 coding DNA: TGTGCCAGCAGCGTAGGGGACAGGGGAAGCTCACCCCTCCACTTT. The chain employs TRBV9 and TRBJ1-6; TRBD1 aligns across 10 bases. Trimming removed 0 bases from V and 10 bases from J; junction bases left unmatched: 4. The CDR3 length is 15 residues. Germline values: CDR1 SGDLS, CDR2 YYNGEE. Together with reference TRBV9 and TRBJ1-6, the CDR3 gives the full variable domain: DSGVTQTPKHLITATGQRVTLRCSPRSGDLSVYWYQQSLDQGLQFLIQYYNGEERAKGNILERFSAQQFPDLHSELNLSSLELGDSALYFCASSVGDRGSSPLHFGNGTRLTVT.

This chain links TRBV15 with TRBJ2-1; tentatively, D is TRBD1 (5 bases). V lost 0 bases and J 8 bases, leaving 14 bases between the germline ends. The germline V gene encodes CDR1 LNHNV and CDR2 YYDKDF (reference sequence). This CDR3 has 15 residues. DNA for the CDR3: TGTGCCACCAGCAGAGAGACAGACAGTGGCGATGAGCAGTTCTTC. Translated: CATSRETDSGDEQFF.

The chain recombines TRBV6-2 or TRBV6-3 with TRBJ1-5; 7 bases are shared with TRBD1. The germline gives CDR1 MNHEY, CDR2 SVGEGT. This CDR3 has 14 residues. The trim removed 6 bases at V and 4 bases at J, leaving 6 bases unmatched. The CDR3 DNA sequence: TGTGCCAGCAGCTCAGGGGGGACAAATCAGCCCCAGCATTTT. Encoded protein: CASSSGGTNQPQHF.

This clonotype came up a few times. The chain combines TRBV24-1 with TRBJ1-5; D not certain. The germline V gene has CDR1 KGHDR and CDR2 SFDVKD. CDR3 length: 12 residues. The V end lost 3 bases, the J end lost 6 bases, and 5 bases lay between the germline ends. The CDR3 DNA follows: TGTGCCACCAGTGATGTCGGTCAGCCCCAGCATTTT. This gives the protein CATSDVGQPQHF.

This chain connects TRBV7-8 to TRBJ1-1; D is unclear. CDR3 size: 13 residues. V dropped 5 bases and J dropped 1 base, with 8 bases sitting between them. The germline V gene encodes CDR1 SGHVS and CDR2 FQNEAQ. The DNA for the CDR3 is TGTGCCAGCAGCCACGCAGGGAACACTGAAGCTTTCTTT. It yields the protein CASSHAGNTEAFF.

The chain links TRBV15 to TRBJ2-5; D gene uncertain. There are 14 residues in the CDR3. In germline, CDR1 is LNHNV, CDR2 YYDKDF (reference sequence). V lost 5 bases and J 5 bases, leaving 15 bases between the germline ends. The CDR3 reads CATSWVPSGETQYF. As DNA, the CDR3 is TGTGCCACCAGCTGGGTGCCTTCCGGCGAGACCCAGTACTTC.

The chain links TRBV29-1 to TRBJ1-1, with 7 positions matching TRBD1. CDR1 is SQVTM, CDR2 ANQGSEA, per germline. CDR3 size: 12 residues. V dropped 7 bases and J dropped 5; count of bases not matched to a gene: 7. The CDR3 DNA reads as TGCAGCGACCAGGGGGGATGGACTGAAGCTTTCTTT. The encoded protein is CSDQGGWTEAFF.

There are many counts of this clonotype. The chain recombines TRBV20-1 with TRBJ2-1; 9 positions match TRBD1. Germline trimming cut 6 bases from V and 0 bases from J; bases unmatched to any gene: 15. The CDR3 runs to 18 residues. Germline V gene data show CDR1 as DFQATT and CDR2 as SNEGSKA (reference sequence). The CDR3 nucleotides are TGCAGTGCACCACAGGGGGCGGGTTCGGGGAGCTCCTACAATGAGCAGTTCTTC. This translates into CSAPQGAGSGSSYNEQFF.